The 2 T cell receptor beta chains listed next were all sequenced from one sample in a study of T cell repertoires in cytomegalovirus infection. TCRdb reanalysed the reads using MiXCR and keeps one entry per CDR3 protein. In the table there are hundreds of thousands of distinct CDR3 sequences, under 55% of which are singletons. The antigens of these receptors remain unknown. Sequences were derived from cultured PBMCs, sampled from culture after CMV antigen stimulation. All receptors come from a human donor in good health (CMV status not recorded). Some clones in this sample may be carry-over from other donors' samples.

The rearrangement joins TRBV6-1 to TRBJ2-3, with D possibly matching TRBD2 (6 bases). The length of the CDR3 is 16 residues. V was pared by 2 bases and J by 2 bases, with 14 bases between. The V gene's germline CDR1 is MNHNS and CDR2 SASEGT. The CDR3 bases are TGTGCCAGCAGTGAACGGGCGGGGTGGAACACAGATACGCAGTATTTT. This encodes CASSERAGWNTDTQYF.

This clonotype has only a few counts. The gene calls are TRBV7-2 and TRBJ2-3, with D possibly matching TRBD2 (6 bases). This CDR3 is 16 amino acids long. Per the germline V gene, CDR1 is SGHTA and CDR2 is FQGNSA. Deletions cut 3 bases from V and 3 bases from J, with 16 bases between. CDR3 region: CASSFFRAGPTDTQYF. In DNA form, the CDR3 reads TGTGCCAGCAGCTTTTTTCGGGCGGGGCCTACAGATACGCAGTATTTT.